These T cell receptor beta chains were read from a single sample in a study of shared clonotypes between healthy human individuals. Clones were read by immunoSEQ multiplex PCR, and TCRdb kept only the in-frame ones, dropping some. The sample has 800,000 or so clones, roughly 96% seen once; the top ten hold less than 0.25%. The specimen sequenced was naive CD8+ T cells sorted from blood. Receptors were obtained from a man under 40 in good health. CDR3s include the opening cysteine and the closing phenylalanine or tryptophan. The order of the fields is CDR3 protein, CDR3 DNA, D gene, clone size, J gene, V gene, CDR3 length. The D gene is left open where the match is weak. Expanded clones are given a class, and other clones once, few, many or no size at all.

CDR3 protein: CSVDGGQGTGELFF
CDR3 DNA: TGCAGCGTTGATGGTGGACAGGGCACCGGGGAGCTGTTTTTT
D gene: TRBD1
clone size: .
J gene: TRBJ2-2
V gene: TRBV29-1
CDR3 length: 14

CDR3 protein: CASSVLLGETQYF
CDR3 DNA: TGTGCCAGCAGCGTATTATTGGGGGAGACCCAGTACTTC
D gene: .
clone size: .
J gene: TRBJ2-5
V gene: TRBV9
CDR3 length: 13

CDR3 protein: CSVESRRQGGREQYF
CDR3 DNA: TGCAGCGTTGAGTCTCGGCGTCAGGGAGGGCGCGAGCAGTACTTC
D gene: TRBD2
clone size: .
J gene: TRBJ2-7
V gene: TRBV29-1
CDR3 length: 15

CDR3 protein: CASAPRTSAISDTQYF
CDR3 DNA: TGTGCCAGCGCCCCCCGGACTAGCGCCATATCGGATACGCAGTATTTT
D gene: TRBD2
clone size: .
J gene: TRBJ2-3
V gene: TRBV7-9
CDR3 length: 16

CDR3 protein: CASSYARLDPNEQFF
CDR3 DNA: TGTGCCAGCAGTTACGCGAGGCTAGATCCCAATGAGCAGTTCTTC
D gene: .
clone size: .
J gene: TRBJ2-1
V gene: TRBV6-5
CDR3 length: 15

CDR3 protein: CASSGNRDSGDTGELFF
CDR3 DNA: TGTGCCAGCAGCGGGAACCGGGACAGTGGGGACACCGGGGAGCTGTTTTTT
D gene: TRBD1
clone size: .
J gene: TRBJ2-2
V gene: TRBV9
CDR3 length: 17

CDR3 protein: CASSQTGTSGTDTQYF
CDR3 DNA: TGCGCCAGCAGCCAAACCGGGACTAGTGGCACAGATACGCAGTATTTT
D gene: TRBD2
clone size: .
J gene: TRBJ2-3
V gene: TRBV5-1
CDR3 length: 16

CDR3 protein: CATSRDGPHEQYF
CDR3 DNA: TGTGCCACCAGCAGAGATGGACCCCACGAGCAGTACTTC
D gene: .
clone size: .
J gene: TRBJ2-7
V gene: TRBV15
CDR3 length: 13

CDR3 protein: CASSTADSYEQYF
CDR3 DNA: TGTGCCAGTAGTACCGCTGACAGCTACGAGCAGTACTTC
D gene: .
clone size: .
J gene: TRBJ2-7
V gene: TRBV19
CDR3 length: 13

CDR3 protein: CASSSPRAGVLHEQYF
CDR3 DNA: TGTGCCAGCAGTTCCCCTAGAGCGGGAGTACTCCACGAGCAGTACTTC
D gene: TRBD2
clone size: once
J gene: TRBJ2-7
V gene: TRBV6-5
CDR3 length: 16

CDR3 protein: CASSLGSGGSHEQYF
CDR3 DNA: TGTGCCAGCAGCTTAGGTTCAGGGGGTTCCCACGAGCAGTACTTC
D gene: TRBD1
clone size: .
J gene: TRBJ2-7
V gene: TRBV7-6
CDR3 length: 15

CDR3 protein: CASSYFGQSQETQYF
CDR3 DNA: TGTGCCAGCAGTTACTTCGGACAGTCCCAAGAGACCCAGTACTTC
D gene: .
clone size: .
J gene: TRBJ2-5
V gene: TRBV6-6
CDR3 length: 15

CDR3 protein: CASTRLAGEDEQYF
CDR3 DNA: TGTGCCAGCACCAGGCTAGCGGGAGAGGACGAGCAGTACTTC
D gene: TRBD2
clone size: .
J gene: TRBJ2-7
V gene: TRBV27
CDR3 length: 14

CDR3 protein: CATGEEQYF
CDR3 DNA: TGTGCCACAGGGGAGGAGCAGTACTTC
D gene: .
clone size: .
J gene: TRBJ2-7
V gene: TRBV2
CDR3 length: 9

CDR3 protein: CASSLVGSTDTQYF
CDR3 DNA: TGTGCCAGCAGCTTAGTTGGGAGCACAGATACGCAGTATTTT
D gene: .
clone size: .
J gene: TRBJ2-3
V gene: TRBV7-8
CDR3 length: 14

CDR3 protein: CASSVAGTGDNQPQHF
CDR3 DNA: TGTGCCAGCAGTGTGGCCGGGACAGGGGATAATCAGCCCCAGCATTTT
D gene: TRBD1
clone size: .
J gene: TRBJ1-5
V gene: TRBV2
CDR3 length: 16

CDR3 protein: CASRPLGLTYEQYF
CDR3 DNA: TGTGCCAGCAGGCCCCTGGGGCTTACCTACGAGCAGTACTTC
D gene: .
clone size: .
J gene: TRBJ2-7
V gene: TRBV28
CDR3 length: 14

CDR3 protein: CASTDSPGKSSYEQYF
CDR3 DNA: TGTGCCAGCACCGATTCCCCCGGAAAGAGCTCCTACGAGCAGTACTTC
D gene: .
clone size: .
J gene: TRBJ2-7
V gene: TRBV11-2
CDR3 length: 16

CDR3 protein: CASSGNLPSSTDTQYF
CDR3 DNA: TGCGCCAGCAGTGGAAACCTACCGAGCAGCACAGATACGCAGTATTTT
D gene: .
clone size: .
J gene: TRBJ2-3
V gene: TRBV10-1
CDR3 length: 16

CDR3 protein: CASSQGTGRPQPQHF
CDR3 DNA: TGTGCCAGCAGCCAGGGGACAGGTAGGCCTCAGCCCCAGCATTTT
D gene: TRBD1
clone size: .
J gene: TRBJ1-5
V gene: TRBV7-9
CDR3 length: 15

CDR3 protein: CASSQEPGQGKFEQYF
CDR3 DNA: TGCGCCAGCAGCCAAGAACCGGGACAGGGAAAATTCGAGCAGTACTTC
D gene: TRBD1
clone size: .
J gene: TRBJ2-7
V gene: TRBV4-1
CDR3 length: 16

CDR3 protein: CASSQDRGQNTGELFF
CDR3 DNA: TGCGCCAGCAGCCAAGATCGGGGACAGAACACCGGGGAGCTGTTTTTT
D gene: .
clone size: .
J gene: TRBJ2-2
V gene: TRBV4-1
CDR3 length: 16

CDR3 protein: CASSLAGVSYEQYF
CDR3 DNA: TGCGCCAGCAGCTTGGCCGGGGTCAGCTACGAGCAGTACTTC
D gene: .
clone size: .
J gene: TRBJ2-7
V gene: TRBV5-1
CDR3 length: 14

CDR3 protein: CASSPTSGTYTDTQYF
CDR3 DNA: TGTGCCAGCAGCCCAACTAGCGGGACCTACACAGATACGCAGTATTTT
D gene: TRBD2
clone size: once
J gene: TRBJ2-3
V gene: TRBV11-2
CDR3 length: 16

CDR3 protein: CASSLTGQGDYEQYF
CDR3 DNA: TGTGCCAGCAGCTTAACTGGACAGGGGGACTACGAGCAGTACTTC
D gene: TRBD1
clone size: .
J gene: TRBJ2-7
V gene: TRBV7-3
CDR3 length: 15

CDR3 protein: CASSYTLRGTYEQYF
CDR3 DNA: TGTGCCAGCAGTTACACCTTAAGGGGTACCTACGAGCAGTACTTC
D gene: .
clone size: few
J gene: TRBJ2-7
V gene: TRBV6-6
CDR3 length: 15

CDR3 protein: CASSSTSGRTGETQYF
CDR3 DNA: TGTGCCAGCAGCTCAACTAGCGGGAGGACCGGAGAGACCCAGTACTTC
D gene: TRBD2
clone size: .
J gene: TRBJ2-5
V gene: TRBV7-6
CDR3 length: 16

CDR3 protein: CASSLAPGVGSGYTF
CDR3 DNA: TGTGCCAGCAGCTTAGCGCCCGGGGTTGGATCTGGCTACACCTTC
D gene: .
clone size: .
J gene: TRBJ1-2
V gene: TRBV7-9
CDR3 length: 15

CDR3 protein: CASSEHSPNYNEQFF
CDR3 DNA: TGCGCCAGCAGTGAGCACAGTCCTAACTACAATGAGCAGTTCTTC
D gene: .
clone size: .
J gene: TRBJ2-1
V gene: TRBV10-1
CDR3 length: 15

CDR3 protein: CASSVPGTGGSGANVLTF
CDR3 DNA: TGCGCCAGCAGCGTTCCCGGGACAGGGGGCTCTGGGGCCAACGTCCTGACTTTC
D gene: TRBD1
clone size: .
J gene: TRBJ2-6
V gene: TRBV4-1
CDR3 length: 18

CDR3 protein: CASSEVGSTGELFF
CDR3 DNA: TGTGCCAGCAGTGAAGTGGGATCTACCGGGGAGCTGTTTTTT
D gene: .
clone size: .
J gene: TRBJ2-2
V gene: TRBV6-1
CDR3 length: 14

CDR3 protein: CASRTGVGERDQPQHF
CDR3 DNA: TGCGCCAGCAGGACAGGGGTGGGCGAAAGGGATCAGCCCCAGCATTTT
D gene: TRBD1
clone size: .
J gene: TRBJ1-5
V gene: TRBV4-1
CDR3 length: 16

CDR3 protein: CASSYSTSSAQYF
CDR3 DNA: TGTGCCAGCAGTTATTCGACTTCTTCGGCCCAGTACTTC
D gene: .
clone size: once
J gene: TRBJ2-5
V gene: TRBV6-5
CDR3 length: 13

CDR3 protein: CASSGPANTEAFF
CDR3 DNA: TGTGCCAGCAGTGGGCCAGCGAACACTGAAGCTTTCTTT
D gene: .
clone size: .
J gene: TRBJ1-1
V gene: TRBV27
CDR3 length: 13

CDR3 protein: CASSLGGLVSDEQYF
CDR3 DNA: TGTGCCAGCAGCTTGGGTGGACTAGTTTCCGACGAGCAGTACTTC
D gene: TRBD2
clone size: .
J gene: TRBJ2-7
V gene: TRBV5-8
CDR3 length: 15